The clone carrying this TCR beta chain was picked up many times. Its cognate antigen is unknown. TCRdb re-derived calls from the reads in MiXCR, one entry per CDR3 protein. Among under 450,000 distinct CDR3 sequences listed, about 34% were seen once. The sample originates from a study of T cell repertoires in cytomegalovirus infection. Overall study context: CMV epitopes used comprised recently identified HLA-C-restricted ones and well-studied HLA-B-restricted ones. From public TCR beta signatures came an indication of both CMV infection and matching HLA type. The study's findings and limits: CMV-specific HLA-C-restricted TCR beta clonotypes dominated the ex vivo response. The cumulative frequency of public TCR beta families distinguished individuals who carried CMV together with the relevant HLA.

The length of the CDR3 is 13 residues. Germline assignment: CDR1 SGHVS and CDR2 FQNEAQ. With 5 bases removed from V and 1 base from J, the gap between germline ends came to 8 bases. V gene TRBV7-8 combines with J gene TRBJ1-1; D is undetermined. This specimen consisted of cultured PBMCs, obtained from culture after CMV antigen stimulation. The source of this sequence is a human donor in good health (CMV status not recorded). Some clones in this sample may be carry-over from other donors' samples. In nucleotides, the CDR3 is TGTGCCAGCAGCCAACAGTCGAACACTGAAGCTTTCTTT. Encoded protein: CASSQQSNTEAFF.